These 11 T cell receptor beta chains came from one sample sequenced in a study of T cells in women clearing cervical HPV infection. TCRdb's copy holds only in-frame clones and misses some; the assay was immunoSEQ multiplex PCR. The record lists some 43,000 clones, of which the ten most abundant hold about 0.97%. Sequencing input: blood buffy coat. Receptor source: a woman between 18 and 75 years old with a cervical HPV16 infection that either progressed to CIN3+ or cleared (not recorded which).

Worth noting for this clone: The sequenced fragment ends 3 residues before the CDR3 boundary, so the rest is inferred from the germline J gene. This chain joins TRBV28 and TRBJ2-7, with 10 bases fitting TRBD1. Trimming at V came to 8 bases and at J to 5 bases, leaving 12 bases not matched to a gene. Per the germline V gene, CDR1 is MDHEN and CDR2 is SYDVKM. The CDR3 spans 15 residues. CDR3 residues: CASWTTGTGVDEQYF. CDR3 DNA (partial): TGTGCCAGCTGGACCACCGGGACAGGGGTTGACGAG.

To note about this clone: Sequencing ends 3 residues short of the CDR3 end; the germline J gene provides the rest. J is TRBJ2-5 and V is TRBV28; D unresolved. The CDR3 totals 11 residues. Germline V gives CDR1 MDHEN, CDR2 SYDVKM. Trimming shortened V by 7 bases and J by 5 bases, and 8 bases separated the two germline ends. The part of the CDR3 DNA that was read is TGTGCCAGCAAACTCAGGGAGACC. It yields the protein CASKLRET. The complete CDR3 reads CASKLRETQYF.

Comments on this clone: The read halts 3 residues ahead of the CDR3 end, with the missing end drawn from the germline J gene. V gene TRBV5-1 combines with J gene TRBJ1-4, with 9 bases identical to TRBD1. Germline V gene lookup returns CDR1 SGHRS and CDR2 YFSETQ. The CDR3 extends over 12 amino acids. Unmatched junction bases numbered 5, after V lost 9 bases and J lost 8 bases. CDR3 region: CATKGTGEKLFF. The sequenced part of the CDR3 DNA is TGCGCCACCAAGGGGACAGGGGAAAAA.

Note on this clone: The sequenced fragment ends 3 residues before the CDR3 boundary, so the rest is inferred from the germline J gene. The chain employs TRBV19 and TRBJ1-5, with 7 bases lining up with TRBD1. The germline gives CDR1 LNHDA, CDR2 SQIVND (reference sequence). This CDR3 spans 15 amino acids. The V segment lost 4 bases and the J segment 3 bases; nucleotides outside the gene matches: 6. The CDR3 sequence: CASSRTGRVNQPQHF. The part of the CDR3 DNA that was read is TGTGCCAGTAGTAGGACAGGTCGGGTCAATCAGCCC. The variable domain in full, with the rest retrieved from reference TRBV19 and TRBJ1-5, is DGGITQSPKYLFRKEGQNVTLSCEQNLNHDAMYWYRQDPGQGLRLIYYSQIVNDFQKGDIAEGYSVSREKKESFPLTVTSAQKNPTAFYLCASSRTGRVNQPQHFGDGTRLSIL.

Turning to this clone: The read ends 3 residues before the CDR3 terminus; that terminus is restored from the germline J gene. The chain is built from TRBV7-9 and TRBJ1-1, with D maybe TRBD1 (5 bases). Germline-derived CDR1 and CDR2 are SEHNR and FQNEAQ (reference sequence). The CDR3 sequence is 14 residues long. CDR3 protein: CASSSFLRVTEAFF. The part of the CDR3 DNA that was read is TGTGCCAGCAGCTCCTTCCTCAGGGTAACAGAA.

About this clone itself: The read comes to an end 3 residues before the CDR3 does, leaving the germline J gene to fill in the end. V gene TRBV18 combines with J gene TRBJ2-3; 7 bases match TRBD1. V shed 4 bases and J 3 bases; nucleotides not matched to a gene: 7. The CDR3 covers 15 residues. Per the germline V gene, CDR1 is KGHSH and CDR2 is LQKENI. The CDR3 region is CASSRQGGGTDTQYF. CDR3 DNA, as far as it was read: TGTGCCAGCTCACGACAGGGTGGCGGTACAGATACG.

Concerning this clone itself: Coverage ceases 3 residues before the CDR3 finishes, and the germline J gene fills in the end. This chain links TRBV5-6 with TRBJ2-5, with D possibly being TRBD2 (6 bases). The V end was cut by 3 bases, the J end by 4 bases, with 13 bases between. The germline V gene encodes CDR1 SGHDT and CDR2 YYEEEE. The CDR3 has 14 amino acids. The DNA read from the CDR3 is TGTGCCAGCAGCTCGTCTAGCGAGGCAGAGACC. This translates into CASSSSSEAET. The whole CDR3 protein is CASSSSSEAETQYF. Combining the CDR3 with reference TRBV5-6 and TRBJ2-5 gives the whole variable domain DAGVTQSPTHLIKTRGQQVTLRCSPKSGHDTVSWYQQALGQGPQFIFQYYEEEERQRGNFPDRFSGHQFPNYSSELNVNALLLGDSALYLCASSSSSEAETQYFGPGTRLLVL.

As concerns this clone: The read gets to within 3 residues of the CDR3 end, and the germline J gene fills in the rest. V and J are TRBV19 and TRBJ1-2; 7 positions match TRBD1. Germline CDR1 reads LNHDA; CDR2 reads SQIVND (reference sequence). The CDR3 extends over 17 amino acids. The chain's CDR3 is CASSIVSFTSGTDTYTF. CDR3 bases read: TGTGCCAGTAGTATAGTGTCGTTTACTAGCGGGACAGATACC.

Concerning this clone itself: Read sequence stops 3 residues before the CDR3 end, and the germline J gene provides the missing end. V usage is TRBV20-1 and J usage is TRBJ2-5, with D possibly matching TRBD2 (7 bases). CDR1 is DFQATT and CDR2 is SNEGSKA in the germline V gene (reference sequence). The CDR3 extends over 15 amino acids. Trimming removed 5 bases at V and 3 bases at J, with 19 bases between. CDR3 DNA, as far as it was read: TGCAGTGCTGGTCCGGTGGGCGGGGGCGAAGAGACC. Translating gives CSAGPVGGGEET. The whole CDR3 protein is CSAGPVGGGEETQYF.

In the case of this clone: Sequencing ends 3 residues short of the CDR3 end; the germline J gene provides the rest. J is TRBJ2-1 and V is TRBV10-1; 8 bases agree with TRBD2. Germline V gene data show CDR1 as WNHNN and CDR2 as SYGVQD (reference sequence). This CDR3 region has 14 residues. Trimming removed 6 bases from V and 0 bases from J; junction bases left unmatched: 1. Incomplete CDR3 DNA: TGCGCCAGCAGCCGGGGGGGCTCCTACAATGAG. It codes for CASSRGGSYNE. The whole CDR3 sequence is CASSRGGSYNEQFF.

With respect to this clone: The read falls 3 residues short of the CDR3 end, and the missing part is taken from the germline J gene. The chain uses TRBV7-9 and TRBJ2-3; D possibly corresponds to TRBD1 (6 bases). CDR1 is SEHNR, CDR2 FQNEAQ, per germline (reference sequence). There are 14 residues in the CDR3. The CDR3: CASSLDAGVETQYF. Partial CDR3 DNA: TGTGCCAGCAGCTTAGACGCAGGGGTGGAGACG.